Below are 2 T cell receptor beta chains sequenced from a single sample in a study of control samples from healthy donors and cancer patients. Clones were sequenced by immunoSEQ multiplex PCR, and TCRdb holds only the in-frame ones, with some missing. The data show tens of thousands of clones, 89% seen once. What was sequenced was PBMCs. The origin of the receptors is a man aged 60 to 69 with colorectal cancer.

The chain couples TRBV9 to TRBJ1-1, with no clear D. CDR1 and CDR2 from the germline V gene are SGDLS and YYNGEE. There are 13 residues in the CDR3. V dropped 0 bases and J dropped 0 bases, with 3 bases sitting between them. The CDR3: CASSVAVNTEAFF. CDR3 coding DNA: TGTGCCAGCAGCGTAGCGGTGAACACTGAAGCTTTCTTT.

This clone appeared a single time. The chain couples TRBV2 to TRBJ2-5, with D tentatively TRBD1 (6 bases). Germline V gene sequence: CDR1 SNHLY, CDR2 FYNNEI. Trimming took off 8 bases at V and 5 bases at J, with 12 bases between the two ends. The CDR3 is made up of 12 amino acids. CDR3 sequence reads: CASRQGGETQYF. The CDR3 DNA reads as TGTGCCAGCCGACAAGGGGGTGAGACCCAGTACTTC.